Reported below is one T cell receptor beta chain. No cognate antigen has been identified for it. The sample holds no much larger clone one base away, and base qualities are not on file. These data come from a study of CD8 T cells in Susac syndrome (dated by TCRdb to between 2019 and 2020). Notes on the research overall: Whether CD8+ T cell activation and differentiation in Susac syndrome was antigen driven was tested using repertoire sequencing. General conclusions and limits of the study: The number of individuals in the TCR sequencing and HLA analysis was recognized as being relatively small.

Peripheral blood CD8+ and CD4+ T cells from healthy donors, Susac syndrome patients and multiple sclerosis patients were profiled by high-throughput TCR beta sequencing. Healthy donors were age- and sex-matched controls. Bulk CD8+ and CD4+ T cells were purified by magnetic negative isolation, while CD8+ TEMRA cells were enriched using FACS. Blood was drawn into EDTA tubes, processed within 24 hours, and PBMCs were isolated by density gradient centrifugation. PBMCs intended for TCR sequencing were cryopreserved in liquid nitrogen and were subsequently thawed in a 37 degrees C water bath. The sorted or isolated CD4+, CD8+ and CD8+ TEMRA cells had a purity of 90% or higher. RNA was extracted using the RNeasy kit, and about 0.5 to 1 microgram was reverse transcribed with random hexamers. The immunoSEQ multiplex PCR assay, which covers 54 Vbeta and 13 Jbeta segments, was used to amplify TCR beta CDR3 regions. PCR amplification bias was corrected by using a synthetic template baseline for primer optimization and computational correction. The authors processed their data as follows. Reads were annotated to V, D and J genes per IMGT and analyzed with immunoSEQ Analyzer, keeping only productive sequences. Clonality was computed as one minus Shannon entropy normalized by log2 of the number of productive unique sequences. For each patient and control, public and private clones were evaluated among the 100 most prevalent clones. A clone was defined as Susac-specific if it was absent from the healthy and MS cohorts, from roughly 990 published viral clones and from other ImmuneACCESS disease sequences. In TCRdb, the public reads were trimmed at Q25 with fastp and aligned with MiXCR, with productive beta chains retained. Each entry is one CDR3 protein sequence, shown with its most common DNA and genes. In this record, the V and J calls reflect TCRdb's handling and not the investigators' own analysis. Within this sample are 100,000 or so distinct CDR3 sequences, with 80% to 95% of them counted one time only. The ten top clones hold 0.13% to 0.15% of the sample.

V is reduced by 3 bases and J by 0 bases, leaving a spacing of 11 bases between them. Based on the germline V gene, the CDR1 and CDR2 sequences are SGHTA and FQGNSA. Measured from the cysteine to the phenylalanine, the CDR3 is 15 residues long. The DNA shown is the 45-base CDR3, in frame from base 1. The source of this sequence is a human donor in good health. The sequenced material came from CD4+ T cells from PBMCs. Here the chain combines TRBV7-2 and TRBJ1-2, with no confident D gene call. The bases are TGTGCCAGCAGCTTTGACTTGACGGCTAACTATGGCTACACCTTC. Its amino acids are CASSFDLTANYGYTF. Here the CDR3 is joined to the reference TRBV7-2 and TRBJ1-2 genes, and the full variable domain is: GAGVSQSPSNKVTEKGKDVELRCDPISGHTALYWYRQSLGQGLEFLIYFQGNSAPDKSGLPSDRFSAERTGGSVSTLTIQRTQQEDSAVYLCASSFDLTANYGYTFGSGTRLTVV.